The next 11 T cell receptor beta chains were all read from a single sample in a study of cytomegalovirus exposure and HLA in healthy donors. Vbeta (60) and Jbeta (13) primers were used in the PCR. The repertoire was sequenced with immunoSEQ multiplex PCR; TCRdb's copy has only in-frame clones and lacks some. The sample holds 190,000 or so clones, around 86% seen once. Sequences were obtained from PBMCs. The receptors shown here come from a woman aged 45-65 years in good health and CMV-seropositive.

The CDR3 DNA follows: TGCGCCAGCAGCTTGCTCCAGGGGTCCTCCTACGAGCAGTACTTC. Its translation: CASSLLQGSSYEQYF. This rearrangement joins TRBV5-1 to TRBJ2-7; D is possibly TRBD1 (6 bases). Germline V gene sequence: CDR1 SGHRS, CDR2 YFSETQ. CDR3 length equals 15 residues. Between the trimmed V and J ends, which lost 1 base and 0 bases, there was a span of 11 bases.

CDR3 nucleotides: TGTGCCAGCAGTCGGGACTCCTACAATGAGCAGTTCTTC. Translation gives CASSRDSYNEQFF. The V call is TRBV6-4, the J call TRBJ2-1; the D gene is possibly TRBD2 (5 bases). Trimming took off 5 bases at V and 0 bases at J, with 5 bases between the two ends. Germline CDR1 MRHNA, CDR2 SNTAGT. CDR3 length equals 13 residues.

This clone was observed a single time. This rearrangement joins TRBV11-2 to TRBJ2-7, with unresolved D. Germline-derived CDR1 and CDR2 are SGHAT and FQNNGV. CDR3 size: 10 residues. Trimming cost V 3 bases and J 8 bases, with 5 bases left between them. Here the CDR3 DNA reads TGTGCCAGCAGCTTGGGCAAGCAGTACTTC. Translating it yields CASSLGKQYF.

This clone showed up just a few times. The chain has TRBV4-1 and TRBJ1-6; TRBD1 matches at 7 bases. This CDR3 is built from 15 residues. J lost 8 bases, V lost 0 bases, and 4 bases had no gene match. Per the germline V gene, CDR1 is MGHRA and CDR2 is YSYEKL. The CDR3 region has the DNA TGCGCCAGCAGCCAAGACGAGGGGGCGGATTCACCCCTCCACTTT. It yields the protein CASSQDEGADSPLHF.

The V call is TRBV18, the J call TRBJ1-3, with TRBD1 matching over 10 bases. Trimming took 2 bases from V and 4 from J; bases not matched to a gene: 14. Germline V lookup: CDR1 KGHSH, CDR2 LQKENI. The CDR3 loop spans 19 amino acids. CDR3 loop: CASSPLDRGFKRRGNTIYF. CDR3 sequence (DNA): TGTGCCAGCTCACCATTGGACAGGGGGTTCAAACGACGGGGAAACACCATATATTTT.

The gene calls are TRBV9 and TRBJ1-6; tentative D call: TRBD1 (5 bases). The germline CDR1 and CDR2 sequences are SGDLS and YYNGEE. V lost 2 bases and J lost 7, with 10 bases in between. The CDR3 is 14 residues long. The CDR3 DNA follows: TGTGCCAGCAGCGTCAGACAGAGCAATTCACCCCTCCACTTT. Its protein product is CASSVRQSNSPLHF.

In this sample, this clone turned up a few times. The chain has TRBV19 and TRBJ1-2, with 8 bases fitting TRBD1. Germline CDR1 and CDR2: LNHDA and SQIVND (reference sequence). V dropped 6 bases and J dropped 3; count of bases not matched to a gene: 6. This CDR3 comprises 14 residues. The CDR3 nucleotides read TGTGCCAGTAGCAACCAGGGACAGGACTATGGCTACACCTTC. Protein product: CASSNQGQDYGYTF.

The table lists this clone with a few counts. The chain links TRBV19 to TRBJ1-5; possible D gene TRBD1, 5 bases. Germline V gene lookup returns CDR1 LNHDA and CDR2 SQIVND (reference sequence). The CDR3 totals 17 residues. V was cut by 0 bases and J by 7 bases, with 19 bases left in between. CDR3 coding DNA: TGTGCCAGTAGTATAGATCGAGGCCAGGGCCCAGGGCAGCCCCAGCATTTT. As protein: CASSIDRGQGPGQPQHF.

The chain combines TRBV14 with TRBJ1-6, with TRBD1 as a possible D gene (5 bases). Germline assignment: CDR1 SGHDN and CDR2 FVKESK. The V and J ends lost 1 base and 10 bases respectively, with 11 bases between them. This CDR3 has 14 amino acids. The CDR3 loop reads CASSQGPGYSPLHF. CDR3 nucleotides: TGTGCCAGCAGCCAAGGACCAGGGTACTCACCCCTCCACTTT.

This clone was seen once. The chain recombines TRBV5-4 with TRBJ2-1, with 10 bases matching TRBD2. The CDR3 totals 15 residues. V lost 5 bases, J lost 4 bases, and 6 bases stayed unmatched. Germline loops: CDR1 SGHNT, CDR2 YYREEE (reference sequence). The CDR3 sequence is CASRVAGGSYNEQFF. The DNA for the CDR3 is TGTGCCAGCAGGGTAGCGGGGGGATCGTACAATGAGCAGTTCTTC.

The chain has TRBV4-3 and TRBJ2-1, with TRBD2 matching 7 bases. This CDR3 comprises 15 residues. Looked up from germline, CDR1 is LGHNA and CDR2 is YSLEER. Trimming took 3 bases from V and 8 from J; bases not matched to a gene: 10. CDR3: CASSQSQTSLDEQFF. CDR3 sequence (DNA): TGCGCCAGCAGCCAGTCCCAGACTAGCCTCGATGAGCAGTTCTTC.